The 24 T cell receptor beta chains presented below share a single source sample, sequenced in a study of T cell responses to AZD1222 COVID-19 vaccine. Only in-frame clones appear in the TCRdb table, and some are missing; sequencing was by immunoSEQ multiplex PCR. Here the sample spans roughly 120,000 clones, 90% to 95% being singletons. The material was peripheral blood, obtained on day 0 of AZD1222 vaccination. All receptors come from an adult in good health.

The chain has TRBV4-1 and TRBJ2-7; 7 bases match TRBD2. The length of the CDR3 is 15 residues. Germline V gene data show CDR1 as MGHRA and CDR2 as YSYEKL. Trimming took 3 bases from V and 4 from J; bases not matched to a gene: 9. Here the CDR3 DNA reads TGCGCCAGCAGCCATCCTCCTAGCGGTGATTACGAGCAGTACTTC. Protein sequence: CASSHPPSGDYEQYF.

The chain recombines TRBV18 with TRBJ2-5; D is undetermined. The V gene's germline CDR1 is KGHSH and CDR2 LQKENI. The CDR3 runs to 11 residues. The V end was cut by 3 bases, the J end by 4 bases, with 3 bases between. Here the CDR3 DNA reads TGTGCCAGCTCACCGGTAGAGACCCAGTACTTC. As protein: CASSPVETQYF.

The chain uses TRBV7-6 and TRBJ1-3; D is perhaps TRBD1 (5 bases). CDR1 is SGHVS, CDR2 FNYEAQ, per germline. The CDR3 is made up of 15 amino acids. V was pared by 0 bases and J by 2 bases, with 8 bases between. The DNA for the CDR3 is TGTGCCAGCAGCTTAGCTGGGGCCCCTGGAAACACCATATATTTT. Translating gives CASSLAGAPGNTIYF.

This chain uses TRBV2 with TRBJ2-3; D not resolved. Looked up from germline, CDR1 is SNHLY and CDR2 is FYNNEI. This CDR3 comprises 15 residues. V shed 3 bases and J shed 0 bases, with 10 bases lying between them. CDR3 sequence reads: CASSESGTSTDTQYF. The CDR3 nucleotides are TGTGCCAGCAGTGAGTCGGGCACGAGCACAGATACGCAGTATTTT.

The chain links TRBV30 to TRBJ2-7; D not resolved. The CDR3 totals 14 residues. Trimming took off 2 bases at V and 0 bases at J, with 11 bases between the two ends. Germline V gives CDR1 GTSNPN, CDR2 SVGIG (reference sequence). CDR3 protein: CAWSLVRSSYEQYF. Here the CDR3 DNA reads TGTGCCTGGAGTTTAGTACGAAGCTCCTACGAGCAGTACTTC. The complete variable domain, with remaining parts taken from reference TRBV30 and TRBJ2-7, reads SQTIHQWPATLVQPVGSPLSLECTVEGTSNPNLYWYRQAAGRGLQLLFYSVGIGQISSEVPQNLSASRPQDRQFILSSKKLLLSDSGFYLCAWSLVRSSYEQYFGPGTRLTVT.

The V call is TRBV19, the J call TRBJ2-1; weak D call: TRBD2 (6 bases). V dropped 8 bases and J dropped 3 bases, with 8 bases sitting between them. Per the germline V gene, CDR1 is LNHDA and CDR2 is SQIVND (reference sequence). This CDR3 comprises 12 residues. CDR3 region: CASLGGYNEQFF. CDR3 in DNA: TGTGCCAGTTTGGGGGGCTACAATGAGCAGTTCTTC.

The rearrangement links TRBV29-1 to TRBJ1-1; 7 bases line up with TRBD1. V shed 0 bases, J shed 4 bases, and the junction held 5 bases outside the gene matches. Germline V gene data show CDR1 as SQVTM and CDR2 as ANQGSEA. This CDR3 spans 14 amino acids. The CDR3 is CSVEDRGESTEAFF. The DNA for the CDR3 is TGCAGCGTTGAAGACAGGGGGGAGAGCACTGAAGCTTTCTTT.

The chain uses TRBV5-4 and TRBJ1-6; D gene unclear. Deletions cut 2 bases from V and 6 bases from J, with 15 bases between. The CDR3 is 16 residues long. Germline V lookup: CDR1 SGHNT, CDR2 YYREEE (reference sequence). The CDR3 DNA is TGTGCCAGCAGCTTTAATACGGGCTGGGGTAATTCACCCCTCCACTTT. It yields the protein CASSFNTGWGNSPLHF.

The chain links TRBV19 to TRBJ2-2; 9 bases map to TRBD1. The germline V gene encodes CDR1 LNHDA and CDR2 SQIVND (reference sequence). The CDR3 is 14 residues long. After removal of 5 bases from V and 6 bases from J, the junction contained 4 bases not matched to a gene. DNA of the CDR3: TGTGCCAGTAGTGTGACAGGGGGGGCCGGGGAGCTGTTTTTT. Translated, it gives CASSVTGGAGELFF.

The CDR3 spells CAWSVRGGSEQFF. CDR3 nucleotides: TGTGCCTGGAGTGTACGGGGCGGCAGTGAGCAGTTCTTC. This chain connects TRBV30 to TRBJ2-1; D may match TRBD1 or TRBD2 (5 bases each). Between the trimmed V and J ends, which lost 0 bases and 9 bases, there was a span of 12 bases. The germline V gene has CDR1 GTSNPN and CDR2 SVGIG (reference sequence). CDR3 length: 13 amino acids.

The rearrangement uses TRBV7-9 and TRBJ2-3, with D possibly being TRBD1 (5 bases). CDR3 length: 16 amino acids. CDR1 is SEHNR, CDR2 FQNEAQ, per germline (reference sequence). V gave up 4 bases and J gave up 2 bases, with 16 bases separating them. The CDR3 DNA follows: TGTGCCAGCAGCTCTAGGGGTGGGAAACCCACAGATACGCAGTATTTT. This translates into CASSSRGGKPTDTQYF.

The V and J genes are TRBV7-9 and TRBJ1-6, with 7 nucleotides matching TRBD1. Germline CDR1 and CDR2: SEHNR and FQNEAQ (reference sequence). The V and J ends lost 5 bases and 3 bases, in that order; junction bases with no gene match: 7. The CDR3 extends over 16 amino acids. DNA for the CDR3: TGTGCCAGCAGCAATGGACAGGCCGACTATAATTCACCCCTCCACTTT. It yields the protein CASSNGQADYNSPLHF.

The DNA of the CDR3 is TGTGCCAGCAGCTTAGGGTCGGAGACCCAGTACTTC. Amino acid sequence: CASSLGSETQYF. The V and J genes are TRBV7-9 and TRBJ2-5; no firm D call. The CDR3 is 12 residues long. V shed 1 base and J shed 5 bases, with 5 bases lying between them. Germline V CDR1 and CDR2: SEHNR, FQNEAQ (reference sequence).

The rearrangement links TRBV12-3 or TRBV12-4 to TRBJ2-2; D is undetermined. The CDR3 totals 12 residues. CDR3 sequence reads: CSFTLATGELFF. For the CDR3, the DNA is TGTTCGTTTACCCTCGCCACCGGGGAGCTGTTTTTT.

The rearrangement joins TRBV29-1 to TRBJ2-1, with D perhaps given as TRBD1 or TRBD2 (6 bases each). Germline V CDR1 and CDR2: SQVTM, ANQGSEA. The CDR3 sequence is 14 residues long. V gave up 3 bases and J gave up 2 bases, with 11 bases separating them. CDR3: CSVDRGRPYNEQFF. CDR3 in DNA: TGCAGCGTTGATCGGGGGCGCCCCTACAATGAGCAGTTCTTC.

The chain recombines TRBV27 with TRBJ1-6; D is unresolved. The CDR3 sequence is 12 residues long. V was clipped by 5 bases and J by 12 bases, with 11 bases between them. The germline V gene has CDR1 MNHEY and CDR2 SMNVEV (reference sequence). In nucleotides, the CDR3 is TGTGCCAGCAGTCCCCCGGGAGAACCCCTCCACTTT. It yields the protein CASSPPGEPLHF.

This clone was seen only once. CDR3: CASSLAGAPYNEQFF. For the CDR3, the DNA is TGTGCCAGCAGCTTGGCGGGAGCCCCTTACAATGAGCAGTTCTTC. The gene calls are TRBV5-6 and TRBJ2-1, with D possibly being TRBD2 (6 bases). Trimming removed 0 bases at V and 4 bases at J, with 11 bases between. CDR1 is SGHDT and CDR2 is YYEEEE in the germline V gene. The CDR3 has 15 residues. The full variable domain, in which reference TRBV5-6 and TRBJ2-1 provide the parts outside the CDR3, is DAGVTQSPTHLIKTRGQQVTLRCSPKSGHDTVSWYQQALGQGPQFIFQYYEEEERQRGNFPDRFSGHQFPNYSSELNVNALLLGDSALYLCASSLAGAPYNEQFFGPGTRLTVL.

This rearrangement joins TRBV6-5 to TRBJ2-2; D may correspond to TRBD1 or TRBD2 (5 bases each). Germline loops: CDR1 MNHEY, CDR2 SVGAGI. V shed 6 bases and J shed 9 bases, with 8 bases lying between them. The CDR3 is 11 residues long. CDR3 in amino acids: CASRRDRELFF. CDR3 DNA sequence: TGTGCCAGCAGGAGGGACCGGGAGCTGTTTTTT.

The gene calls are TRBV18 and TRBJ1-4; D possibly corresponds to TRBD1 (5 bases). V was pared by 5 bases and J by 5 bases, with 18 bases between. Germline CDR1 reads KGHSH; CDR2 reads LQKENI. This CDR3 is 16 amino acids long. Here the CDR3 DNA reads TGTGCCAGCTCAACGATCCCGGGACGCTCCAATGAAAAACTGTTTTTT. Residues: CASSTIPGRSNEKLFF.

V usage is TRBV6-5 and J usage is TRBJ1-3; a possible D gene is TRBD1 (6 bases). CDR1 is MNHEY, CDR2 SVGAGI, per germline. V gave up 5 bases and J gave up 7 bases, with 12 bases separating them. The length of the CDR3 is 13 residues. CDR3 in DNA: TGTGCCAGCAGTCTAGGGGGTTGGAACACCATATATTTT. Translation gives CASSLGGWNTIYF.

CDR3 DNA sequence: TGCGCCAGCAGCCAAGATTCAAAGGCCGGGGCCAACGTCCTGACTTTC. It specifies CASSQDSKAGANVLTF. The chain recombines TRBV4-1 with TRBJ2-6; D ambiguous. The germline CDR1 and CDR2 sequences are MGHRA and YSYEKL. The CDR3 has 16 residues. V was pared by 0 bases and J by 4 bases, with 10 bases between.

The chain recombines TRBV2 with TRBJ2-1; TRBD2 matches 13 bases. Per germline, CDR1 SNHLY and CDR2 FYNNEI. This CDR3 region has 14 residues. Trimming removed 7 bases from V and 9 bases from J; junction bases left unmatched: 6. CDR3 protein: CASTLAGGPGEQFF. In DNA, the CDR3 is TGTGCCAGCACACTAGCGGGAGGGCCGGGTGAGCAGTTCTTC.

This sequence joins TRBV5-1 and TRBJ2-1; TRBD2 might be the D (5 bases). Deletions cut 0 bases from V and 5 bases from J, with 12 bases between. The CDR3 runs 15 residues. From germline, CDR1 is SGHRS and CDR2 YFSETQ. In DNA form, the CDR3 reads TGCGCCAGCAGCTTGGCCGGGGTTCAGCACAATGAGCAGTTCTTC. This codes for CASSLAGVQHNEQFF.

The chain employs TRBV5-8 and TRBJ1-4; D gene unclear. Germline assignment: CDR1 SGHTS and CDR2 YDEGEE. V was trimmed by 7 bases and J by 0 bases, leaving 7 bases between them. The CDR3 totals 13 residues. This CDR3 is CASGPATNEKLFF. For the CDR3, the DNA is TGTGCCAGCGGGCCTGCAACTAATGAAAAACTGTTTTTT.